This is a list of T cell receptor beta chains from one sample in a study of shared clonotypes between healthy human individuals. Sequenced by immunoSEQ multiplex PCR; TCRdb stores in-frame clones only, minus some. The sample consists of some 1,100,000 clones, around three quarters of them appearing once. The sample taken for sequencing was memory CD4+ T cells from PBMCs. Receptors originate from a man aged 18-30 years in good health. Some clones in this sample may be carry-over from other donors' samples. CDR3s include the opening cysteine and the closing phenylalanine or tryptophan. Each record gives: D gene, V gene, J gene, clone size, CDR3 protein, CDR3 DNA. D genes are given only for firm matches. The listing skips clone size in some rows; elsewhere it reads once, few, many or a size class.

>TRBD1|TRBV19|TRBJ2-3|.
CASSTARTGSDTQYF
TGTGCCAGTAGTACTGCTAGGACAGGGTCAGATACGCAGTATTTT
>.|TRBV11-2|TRBJ2-1|.
CASSHKVSEQFF
TGTGCCAGCAGCCATAAAGTCTCTGAGCAGTTCTTC
>.|TRBV5-4|TRBJ1-2|.
CASSLGGVDYGYTF
TGTGCCAGCAGCTTGGGGGGAGTAGACTATGGCTACACCTTC
>.|TRBV5-6|TRBJ2-2|.
CASSRVRTGELFF
TGTGCCAGCAGCCGAGTCCGCACCGGGGAGCTGTTTTTT
>.|TRBV19|TRBJ1-1|.
CASSMTYRVEAFF
TGTGCCAGTAGTATGACTTACCGGGTGGAAGCTTTCTTT
>TRBD1|TRBV7-2|TRBJ1-5|.
CASRRTGGQPQHF
TGTGCCAGCAGGCGGACAGGTGGGCAGCCCCAGCATTTT
>.|TRBV7-9|TRBJ2-5|.
CASSQYGSQTQYF
TGTGCCAGCAGCCAGTATGGGAGCCAGACCCAGTACTTC
>.|TRBV7-2|TRBJ1-4|.
CASSLQGWDEKLFF
TGTGCCAGCAGCTTACAGGGTTGGGATGAAAAACTGTTTTTT
>TRBD1|TRBV30|TRBJ1-1|few
CAWTKTGPNTEAFF
TGTGCCTGGACCAAGACAGGGCCGAACACTGAAGCTTTCTTT
>.|TRBV19|TRBJ1-1|.
CASSIVKRMNTEAFF
TGTGCCAGTAGTATAGTTAAGAGGATGAACACTGAAGCTTTCTTT
>TRBD2|TRBV11-1|TRBJ2-1|.
CASSLPGLASNEQFF
TGTGCCAGCAGCTTACCGGGACTAGCGAGCAATGAGCAGTTCTTC
>.|TRBV19|TRBJ2-4|.
CASSIDHRPTAKNIQYF
TGTGCCAGTAGTATAGATCATCGACCGACGGCCAAAAACATTCAGTACTTC
>.|TRBV19|TRBJ2-5|.
CASSIGSSGTAQETQYF
TGTGCCAGTAGTATAGGTTCCTCCGGGACGGCTCAAGAGACCCAGTACTTC
>.|TRBV5-6|TRBJ2-5|.
CASSLGAGTTGETQYF
TGTGCCAGCAGCTTGGGGGCAGGGACCACGGGGGAGACCCAGTACTTC
>.|TRBV6-1|TRBJ2-7|few
CASTQPSRPTYEQYF
TGTGCCAGCACCCAACCTAGCAGGCCGACCTACGAGCAGTACTTC
>.|TRBV6-1|TRBJ1-4|.
CASKGEGPGEKLFF
TGTGCCAGCAAGGGAGAGGGTCCGGGTGAAAAACTGTTTTTT
>TRBD2|TRBV10-3|TRBJ2-7|.
CAIRPGLAGSSYEQYF
TGTGCCATCAGACCGGGACTAGCGGGGTCCTCCTACGAGCAGTACTTC
>.|TRBV11-3|TRBJ2-2|.
CASSFSPTPGELFF
TGTGCCAGCAGCTTTTCGCCGACACCCGGGGAGCTGTTTTTT
>TRBD1|TRBV5-4|TRBJ1-1|.
CASSPGGTGNTEAFF
TGTGCCAGCAGCCCGGGAGGGACAGGTAACACTGAAGCTTTCTTT
>.|TRBV2|TRBJ1-4|.
CASSGFGVEKLFF
TGTGCCAGCAGTGGATTTGGGGTTGAAAAACTGTTTTTT